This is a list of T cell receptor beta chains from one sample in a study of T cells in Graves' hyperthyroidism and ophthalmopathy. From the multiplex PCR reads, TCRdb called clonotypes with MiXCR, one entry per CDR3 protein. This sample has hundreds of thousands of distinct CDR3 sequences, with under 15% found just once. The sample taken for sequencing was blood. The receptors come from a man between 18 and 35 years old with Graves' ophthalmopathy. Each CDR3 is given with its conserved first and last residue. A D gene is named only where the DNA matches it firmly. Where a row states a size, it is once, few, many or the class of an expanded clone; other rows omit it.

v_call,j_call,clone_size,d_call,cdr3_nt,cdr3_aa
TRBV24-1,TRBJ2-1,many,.,TGTGCCACCAGTGATTTGAGGGGTAGTGAGCAGTTCTTC,CATSDLRGSEQFF
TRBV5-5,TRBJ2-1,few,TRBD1,TGTGCCAGCAGCTTGGGACAGGGCCTCAGCTCCTACAATGAGCAGTTCTTC,CASSLGQGLSSYNEQFF
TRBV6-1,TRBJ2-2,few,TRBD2,TGTGCCAGCAGTTGGGGGACTAGAACCACCGGGGAGCTGTTTTTT,CASSWGTRTTGELFF
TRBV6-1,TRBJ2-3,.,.,TGTGCCAGCAGCCACGTCGGGGGCGGACGCACAGATACGCAGTATTTT,CASSHVGGGRTDTQYF
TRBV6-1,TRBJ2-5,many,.,TGTGCCAGCAGTGAAGCGCTCATAGGATGGGGCCAAGAGACCCAGTACTTC,CASSEALIGWGQETQYF
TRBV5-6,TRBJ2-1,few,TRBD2,TGTGCCAGCAGCTGGGGAGCGGGAGGACCTGGCAATGAGCAGTTCTTC,CASSWGAGGPGNEQFF
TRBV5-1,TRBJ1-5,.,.,TGCGCCAGCAGCAGCGGAGATAATCAGCCCCAGCATTTT,CASSSGDNQPQHF
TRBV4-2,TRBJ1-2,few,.,TGTGCCAGCAGCCAAGCTTACCGAACAGAGTATGGCTACACCTTC,CASSQAYRTEYGYTF
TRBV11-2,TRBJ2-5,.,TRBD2,TGTGCCAGCAGCCCGACCCATTGGACTAGCGGGGCGGGGGAGACCCAGTACTTC,CASSPTHWTSGAGETQYF
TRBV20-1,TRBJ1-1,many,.,TGCAGTGCTCCAATTTCGGCACAGAACACTGAAGCTTTCTTT,CSAPISAQNTEAFF
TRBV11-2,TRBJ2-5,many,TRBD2,TGTGCCAGCAGCTTAGGGGGTAGCGGGGGGGCCGGAGAGACCCAGTACTTC,CASSLGGSGGAGETQYF
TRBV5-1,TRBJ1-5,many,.,TGCGCCAGCAGCTTGGGGTGGAATCAGCCCCAGCATTTT,CASSLGWNQPQHF
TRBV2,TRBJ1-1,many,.,TGTGCCAGCAGTGAAGCGCAAGGGTGGACTGAAGCTTTCTTT,CASSEAQGWTEAFF
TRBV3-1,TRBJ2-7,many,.,TGTGCCAGCAGCCAAGAACTCGCCTCCTACGAGCAGTACTTC,CASSQELASYEQYF
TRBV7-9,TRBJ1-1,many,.,TGTGCCAGCAGTGGACTCGGGGCTTTCTTT,CASSGLGAFF
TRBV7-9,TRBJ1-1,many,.,TGTGCCAGCAGCTTAGACGTCATGAACACTGAAGCTTTCTTT,CASSLDVMNTEAFF
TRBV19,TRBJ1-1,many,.,TGTGCCAGTAGTATCGGTGGTGGGTTACTTGGCACTGAAGCTTTCTTT,CASSIGGGLLGTEAFF
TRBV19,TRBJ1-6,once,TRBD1,TGTGCCAGTAGTGCAGGGGGGGCCAATTCACCCCTCCACTTT,CASSAGGANSPLHF
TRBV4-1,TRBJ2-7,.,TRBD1,TGCGCCAGCAGCCAACTGCCCGGGACAGGGGGCTACGAGCAGTACTTC,CASSQLPGTGGYEQYF
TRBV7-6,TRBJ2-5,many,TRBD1,TGTGCCAGCAGTCCGGACAGGGCAAGAGGAGAGACCCAGTACTTC,CASSPDRARGETQYF
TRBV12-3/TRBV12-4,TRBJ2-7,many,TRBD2,TGTGCCAGCAGTTATCCTAGCGGGAGTTACGAGCAGTACTTC,CASSYPSGSYEQYF
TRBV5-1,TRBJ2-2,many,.,TGCGCCAGCAGCTTGGCCCCATTTATCACCGGGGAGCTGTTTTTT,CASSLAPFITGELFF
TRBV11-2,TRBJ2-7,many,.,TGTGCCAGCAGCTTAGAGGGACTTCTGGACGAGCAGTACTTC,CASSLEGLLDEQYF
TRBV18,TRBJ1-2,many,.,TGTGCCAGCTCACAACAAACCACAGGGTTCTATGGCTACACCTTC,CASSQQTTGFYGYTF
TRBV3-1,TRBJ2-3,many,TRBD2,TGTGCCAGCAGGGGCGGGAGCGGGGGGACGCAGTATTTT,CASRGGSGGTQYF
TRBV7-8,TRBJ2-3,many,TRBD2,TGTGCCAGCAGCTTAAGCACGAGCGGGAGCGCAGATACGCAGTATTTT,CASSLSTSGSADTQYF
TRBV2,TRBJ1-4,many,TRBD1,TGTGCCAGCAGTGAAGCCCTTTTCGGACAGGGGGGGAATGAAAAACTGTTTTTT,CASSEALFGQGGNEKLFF
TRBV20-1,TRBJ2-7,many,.,TGCAGTGCTAGGGGTGATATCTACGAGCAGTACTTC,CSARGDIYEQYF
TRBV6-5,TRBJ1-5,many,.,TGTGCCAGCAGTTACTCGCTCAATGTTAATCAGCCCCAGCATTTT,CASSYSLNVNQPQHF
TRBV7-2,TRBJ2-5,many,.,TGTGCCAGCAGCTTAGCCGTTGAGGGGGGGGGGCAAGAGACCCAGTACTTC,CASSLAVEGGGQETQYF
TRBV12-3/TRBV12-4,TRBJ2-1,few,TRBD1,TGTGCCAGCAGGAACAGGGGGCGTGAGCAGTTCTTC,CASRNRGREQFF
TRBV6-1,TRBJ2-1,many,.,TGTGCCAGCAGTAACCGACTTGTCTACAATGAGCAGTTCTTC,CASSNRLVYNEQFF
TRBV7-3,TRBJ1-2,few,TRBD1,TGTGCCAGCAGCCCGTCCAGGACAGGGGCCTCTAACTATGGCTACACCTTC,CASSPSRTGASNYGYTF
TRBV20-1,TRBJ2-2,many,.,TGCAGTGCTCCCATCCCAGGGGATCGTGCCGGGGAGCTGTTTTTT,CSAPIPGDRAGELFF
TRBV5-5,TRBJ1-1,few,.,TGTGCCAGCAGCTACCCCGGGACGAACACTGAAGCTTTCTTT,CASSYPGTNTEAFF
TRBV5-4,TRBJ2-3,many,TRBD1,TGTGCCAGCAGCTCGACAGGGCTCCTCCAAGATACGCAGTATTTT,CASSSTGLLQDTQYF
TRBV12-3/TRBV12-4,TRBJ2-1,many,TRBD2,TGTGCCAGCAGCTCCCATTACCGGGAGGGCCGGTACAATGAGCAGTTCTTC,CASSSHYREGRYNEQFF
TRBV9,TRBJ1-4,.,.,TGTGCCAGCAACAGGCAGGGACCTGGTGAAAAACTGTTTTTT,CASNRQGPGEKLFF
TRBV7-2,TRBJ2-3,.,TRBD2,TGTGTCAGCAGCTTTGGGGTAGCGGGGCGTAGAGATGCGCAGTATTTT,CVSSFGVAGRRDAQYF
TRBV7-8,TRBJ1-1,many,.,TGTGCCAGCAGCTTCAGGGTAAACACTGAAGCTTTCTTT,CASSFRVNTEAFF
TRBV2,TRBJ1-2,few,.,TGTGCCAGCAGTGAAACCTGGTTCTCGGGCTCTATCTATGGCTACACCTTC,CASSETWFSGSIYGYTF
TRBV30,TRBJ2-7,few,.,TGTGCCTGGAGTTCACCACTACAGCAGTACTTC,CAWSSPLQQYF
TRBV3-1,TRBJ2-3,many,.,TGTGCCAGCAGCCAACTCCGGGGTGGAGCAGATACGCAGTATTTT,CASSQLRGGADTQYF
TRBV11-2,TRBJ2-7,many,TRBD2,TGTGCCAGCAGCGAAACCCTAGCGGGGGGGAACGAGCAGTACTTC,CASSETLAGGNEQYF
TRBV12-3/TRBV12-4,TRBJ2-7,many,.,TGTGCCAGCAGTTTAGGAGCCTTGCCTTACGAGCAGTACTTC,CASSLGALPYEQYF
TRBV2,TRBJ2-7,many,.,TGTGCCAGCAGTGAACAGGGGAGTTACGAGCAGTACTTC,CASSEQGSYEQYF
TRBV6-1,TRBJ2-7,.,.,TGTGCCAGCTTTGCCCCGACAGCACCGGACGAGCAGTACTTC,CASFAPTAPDEQYF
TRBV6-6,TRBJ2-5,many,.,TGTGCCAGCAGTTACGGGCCAGTTCAAGAGACCCAGTACTTC,CASSYGPVQETQYF